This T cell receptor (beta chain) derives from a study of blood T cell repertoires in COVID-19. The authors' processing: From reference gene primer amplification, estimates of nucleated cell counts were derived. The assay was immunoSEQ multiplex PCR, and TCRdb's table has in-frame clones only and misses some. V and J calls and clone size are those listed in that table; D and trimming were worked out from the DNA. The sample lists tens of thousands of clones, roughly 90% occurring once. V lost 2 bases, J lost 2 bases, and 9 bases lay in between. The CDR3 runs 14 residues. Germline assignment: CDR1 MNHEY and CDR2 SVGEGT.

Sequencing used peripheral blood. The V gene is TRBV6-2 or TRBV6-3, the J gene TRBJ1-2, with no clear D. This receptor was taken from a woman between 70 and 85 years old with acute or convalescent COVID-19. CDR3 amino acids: CASSYPQKNYGYTF. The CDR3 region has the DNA TGTGCCAGCAGTTACCCCCAGAAGAACTATGGCTACACCTTC.